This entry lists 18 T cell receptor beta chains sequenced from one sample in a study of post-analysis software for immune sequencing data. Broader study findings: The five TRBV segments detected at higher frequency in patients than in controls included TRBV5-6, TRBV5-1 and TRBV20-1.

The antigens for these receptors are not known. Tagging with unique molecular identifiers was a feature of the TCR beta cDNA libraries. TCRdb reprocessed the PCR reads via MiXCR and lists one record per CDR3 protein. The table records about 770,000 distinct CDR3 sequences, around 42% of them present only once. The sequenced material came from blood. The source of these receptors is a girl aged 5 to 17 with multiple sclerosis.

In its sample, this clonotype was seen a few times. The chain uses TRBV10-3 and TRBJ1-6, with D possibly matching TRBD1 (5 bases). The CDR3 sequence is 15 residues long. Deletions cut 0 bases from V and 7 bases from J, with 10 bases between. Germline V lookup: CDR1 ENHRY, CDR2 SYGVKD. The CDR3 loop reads CAISESQGGNSPLHF. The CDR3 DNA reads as TGTGCCATCAGTGAGTCTCAGGGTGGCAATTCACCCCTCCACTTT.

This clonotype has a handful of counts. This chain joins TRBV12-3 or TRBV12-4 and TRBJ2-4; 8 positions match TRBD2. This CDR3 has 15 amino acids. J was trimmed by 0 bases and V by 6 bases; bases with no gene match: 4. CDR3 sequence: CASSAGGGAKNIQYF. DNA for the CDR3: TGTGCCAGCAGCGCGGGGGGAGGAGCCAAAAACATTCAGTACTTC.

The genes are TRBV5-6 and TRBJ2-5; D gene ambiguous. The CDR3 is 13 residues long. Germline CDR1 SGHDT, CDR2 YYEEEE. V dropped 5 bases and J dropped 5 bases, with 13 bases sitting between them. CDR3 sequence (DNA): TGTGCCAGCAGTTTTACTGTTGGGGAGACCCAGTACTTC. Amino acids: CASSFTVGETQYF.

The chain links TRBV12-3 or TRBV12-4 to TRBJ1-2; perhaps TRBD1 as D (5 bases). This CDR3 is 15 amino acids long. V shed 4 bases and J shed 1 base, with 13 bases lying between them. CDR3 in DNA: TGTGCCAGCAGTTGGGGGTCGGGGGTTAACTATGGCTACACCTTC. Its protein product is CASSWGSGVNYGYTF.

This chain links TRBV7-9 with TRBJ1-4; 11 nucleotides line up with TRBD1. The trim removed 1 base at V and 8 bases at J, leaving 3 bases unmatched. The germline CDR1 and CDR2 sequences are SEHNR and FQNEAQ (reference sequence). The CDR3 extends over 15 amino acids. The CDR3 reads CASSLGGQGAEKLFF. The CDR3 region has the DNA TGTGCCAGCAGCTTAGGAGGACAGGGGGCGGAAAAACTGTTTTTT. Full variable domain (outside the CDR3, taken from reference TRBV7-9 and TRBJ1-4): DTGVSQNPRHKITKRGQNVTFRCDPISEHNRLYWYRQTLGQGPEFLTYFQNEAQLEKSRLLSDRFSAERPKGSFSTLEIQRTEQGDSAMYLCASSLGGQGAEKLFFGSGTQLSVL.

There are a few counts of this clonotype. The chain's CDR3 is CASSRAGPSSYEQYF. The DNA of the CDR3 is TGTGCCAGCAGCCGAGCAGGGCCGAGCTCCTACGAGCAGTACTTC. The chain recombines TRBV28 with TRBJ2-7; D perhaps matches TRBD1 (5 bases). Looked up from germline, CDR1 is MDHEN and CDR2 is SYDVKM. The CDR3 has 15 amino acids. V gave up 6 bases and J gave up 0 bases, with 15 bases separating them. Using reference TRBV28 and TRBJ2-7 for the parts outside the CDR3, the full variable domain is DVKVTQSSRYLVKRTGEKVFLECVQDMDHENMFWYRQDPGLGLRLIYFSYDVKMKEKGDIPEGYSVSREKKERFSLILESASTNQTSMYLCASSRAGPSSYEQYFGPGTRLTVT.

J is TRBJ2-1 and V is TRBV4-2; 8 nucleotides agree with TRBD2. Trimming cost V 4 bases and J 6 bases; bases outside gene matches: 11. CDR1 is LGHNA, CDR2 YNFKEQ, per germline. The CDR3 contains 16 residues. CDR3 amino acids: CASSPDLAGWVNEQFF. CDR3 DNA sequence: TGTGCCAGCAGCCCAGATCTAGCGGGTTGGGTCAATGAGCAGTTCTTC.

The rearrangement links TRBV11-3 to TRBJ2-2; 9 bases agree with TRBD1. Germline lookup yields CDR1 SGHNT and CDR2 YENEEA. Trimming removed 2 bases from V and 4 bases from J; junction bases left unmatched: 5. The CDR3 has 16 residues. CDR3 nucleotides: TGTGCCAGCAGCTTAAGGGGACAGGGAGGCACCGGGGAGCTGTTTTTT. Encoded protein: CASSLRGQGGTGELFF. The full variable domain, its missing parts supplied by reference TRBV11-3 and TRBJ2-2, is EAGVVQSPRYKIIEKKQPVAFWCNPISGHNTLYWYLQNLGQGPELLIRYENEEAVDDSQLPKDRFSAERLKGVDSTLKIQPAELGDSAVYLCASSLRGQGGTGELFFGEGSRLTVL.

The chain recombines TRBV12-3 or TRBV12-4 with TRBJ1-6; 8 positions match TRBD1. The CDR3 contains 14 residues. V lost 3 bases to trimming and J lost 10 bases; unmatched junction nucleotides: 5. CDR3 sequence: CASSLAGGYSPLHF. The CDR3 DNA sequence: TGTGCCAGCAGTTTGGCAGGGGGCTACTCACCCCTCCACTTT.

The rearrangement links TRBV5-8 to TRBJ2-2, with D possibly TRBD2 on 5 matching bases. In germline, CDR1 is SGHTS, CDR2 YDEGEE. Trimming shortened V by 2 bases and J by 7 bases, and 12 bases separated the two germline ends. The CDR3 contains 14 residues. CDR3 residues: CASSFEGSLGELFF. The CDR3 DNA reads TGTGCCAGCAGCTTTGAGGGTAGCCTCGGGGAGCTGTTTTTT.

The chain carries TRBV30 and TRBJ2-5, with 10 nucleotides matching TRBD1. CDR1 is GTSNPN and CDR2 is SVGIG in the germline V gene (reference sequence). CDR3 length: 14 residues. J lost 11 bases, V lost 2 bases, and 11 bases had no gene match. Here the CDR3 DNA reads TGTGCCTGGAGTCACAGGGACAGGGGCTACGTGCAGTACTTC. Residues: CAWSHRDRGYVQYF.

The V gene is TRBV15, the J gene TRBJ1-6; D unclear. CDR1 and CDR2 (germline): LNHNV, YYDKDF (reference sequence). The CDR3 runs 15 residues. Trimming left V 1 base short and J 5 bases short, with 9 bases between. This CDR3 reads CATSRARTNNSPLHF. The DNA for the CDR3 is TGTGCCACCAGCAGAGCCCGGACTAATAATTCACCCCTCCACTTT.

CDR3 in DNA: TGTGCCATCAGTGTGGGACAGGGGGCCGAGCAGTACTTC. Protein product: CAISVGQGAEQYF. The V call is TRBV10-3, the J call TRBJ2-4; TRBD1 aligns across 12 bases. Gene TRBJ2-7 matches the end of the DNA better, so the J call may be wrong. The CDR3 sequence is 13 residues long. Germline values: CDR1 ENHRY, CDR2 SYGVKD.

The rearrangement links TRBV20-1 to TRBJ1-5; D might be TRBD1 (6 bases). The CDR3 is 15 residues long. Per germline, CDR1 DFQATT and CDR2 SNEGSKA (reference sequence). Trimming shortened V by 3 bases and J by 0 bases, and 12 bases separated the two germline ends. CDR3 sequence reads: CSARGTPYSNQPQHF. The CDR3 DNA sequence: TGCAGTGCTAGGGGGACACCTTATAGCAATCAGCCCCAGCATTTT.

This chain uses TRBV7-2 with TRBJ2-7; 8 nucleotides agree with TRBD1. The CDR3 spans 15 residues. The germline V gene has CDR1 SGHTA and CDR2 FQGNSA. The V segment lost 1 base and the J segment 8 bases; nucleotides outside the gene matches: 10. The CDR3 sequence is CASSLVATGADKQYF. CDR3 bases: TGTGCCAGCAGCTTAGTGGCGACAGGGGCGGACAAGCAGTACTTC.

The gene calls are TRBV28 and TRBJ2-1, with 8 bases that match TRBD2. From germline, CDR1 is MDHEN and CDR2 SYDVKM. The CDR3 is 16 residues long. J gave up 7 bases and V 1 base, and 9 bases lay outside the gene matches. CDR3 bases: TGTGCCAGCAGTTTATTGGGGACGGGAGGGGTAAATGAGCAGTTCTTC. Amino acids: CASSLLGTGGVNEQFF.

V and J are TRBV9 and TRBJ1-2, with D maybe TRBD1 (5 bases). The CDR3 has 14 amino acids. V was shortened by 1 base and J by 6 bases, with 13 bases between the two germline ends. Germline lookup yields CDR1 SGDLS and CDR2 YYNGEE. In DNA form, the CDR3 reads TGTGCCAGCAGCGTAAGTCTCAAAGGGGATGGCTACACCTTC. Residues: CASSVSLKGDGYTF.

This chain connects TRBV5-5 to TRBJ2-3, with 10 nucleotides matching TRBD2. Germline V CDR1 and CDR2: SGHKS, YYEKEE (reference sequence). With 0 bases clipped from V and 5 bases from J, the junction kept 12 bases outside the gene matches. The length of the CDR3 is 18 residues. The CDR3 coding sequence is TGTGCCAGCAGCTTGGCCTCGATAGCGGGGGGCCTAGGAGATACGCAGTATTTT. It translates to CASSLASIAGGLGDTQYF. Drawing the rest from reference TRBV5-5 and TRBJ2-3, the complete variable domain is DAGVTQSPTHLIKTRGQQVTLRCSPISGHKSVSWYQQVLGQGPQFIFQYYEKEERGRGNFPDRFSARQFPNYSSELNVNALLLGDSALYLCASSLASIAGGLGDTQYFGPGTRLTVL.